Below are 21 T cell receptor beta chains sequenced from a single sample in a study of T cells in Graves' hyperthyroidism and ophthalmopathy. The investigators amplified TCR beta CDR3 regions from RNA transcripts. HTBI primers were the set used in a first-round RT-PCR of the TCR CDR3. TCRdb reanalysed the multiplex PCR reads using MiXCR and keeps one entry per CDR3 protein. The sample records fewer than 400,000 distinct CDR3 sequences, about an eighth being singletons. The sample was blood. These receptor sequences come from a man between 50 and 59 years old with Graves' ophthalmopathy.

In regard to this clonotype: This may stem from a read error, because a much larger clone lies one nucleotide away. The chain joins TRBV20-1 to TRBJ2-1; 9 bases fit TRBD2. In germline, CDR1 is DFQATT, CDR2 SNEGSKA (reference sequence). The CDR3 runs to 17 residues. V trimming: 6 bases; J trimming: 4 bases; junction bases outside the gene matches: 16. In DNA, the CDR3 is TGCAGTGCCATGGGACCAGCGGGAGGCGTCGATTACAATGAGCAGTTCTTC. Translation: CSAMGPAGGVDYNEQFF.

This clonotype has at least ten counts. CDR3 nucleotides: TGCGCCAGCAGCTTAGAACTCCTCCTTTACAGGGAGCAGTTCTTC. Its translation is CASSLELLLYREQFF. J is TRBJ2-1 and V is TRBV5-1; maybe TRBD1 (5 bases). Germline-derived CDR1 and CDR2 are SGHRS and YFSETQ. The length of the CDR3 is 15 residues. The V gene lost 2 bases and the J gene lost 10 bases, with 19 bases spanning the gap.

This clonotype has just a few counts. The chain links TRBV20-1 to TRBJ2-4; 7 bases fit TRBD2. Germline V gene lookup returns CDR1 DFQATT and CDR2 SNEGSKA (reference sequence). Trimming at V came to 6 bases and at J to 0 bases, leaving 11 bases not matched to a gene. The CDR3 runs to 16 residues. CDR3 region: CSAGRPAGIAKNIQYF. CDR3 DNA sequence: TGCAGTGCCGGAAGACCAGCGGGGATAGCCAAAAACATTCAGTACTTC.

This chain uses TRBV4-1 with TRBJ1-4; TRBD1 is a possible D gene (6 bases). The CDR3 has 15 residues. V lost 2 bases, J lost 6 bases, and 13 bases lay in between. Germline V lookup: CDR1 MGHRA, CDR2 YSYEKL. The CDR3 nucleotides are TGCGCCAGCAGCCAACCGACAGCAGGGGATGAAAAACTGTTTTTT. Amino acids: CASSQPTAGDEKLFF.

This clonotype was counted ten times or more. The chain uses TRBV14 and TRBJ1-1; D unresolved. The V end lost 4 bases, the J end lost 0 bases, and 9 bases lay between the germline ends. CDR1 and CDR2 from the germline V gene are SGHDN and FVKESK. The CDR3 contains 14 residues. CDR3 DNA: TGTGCCAGCAGCCCGGAGGGCATGAACACTGAAGCTTTCTTT. This gives the protein CASSPEGMNTEAFF. The full variable domain, its missing parts supplied by reference TRBV14 and TRBJ1-1, is EAGVTQFPSHSVIEKGQTVTLRCDPISGHDNLYWYRRVMGKEIKFLLHFVKESKQDESGMPNNRFLAERTGGTYSTLKVQPAELEDSGVYFCASSPEGMNTEAFFGQGTRLTVV.

J is TRBJ2-1 and V is TRBV19; D is perhaps TRBD2 (5 bases). The germline gives CDR1 LNHDA, CDR2 SQIVND (reference sequence). The CDR3 is 14 residues long. Trimming cost V 5 bases and J 3 bases, with 11 bases left between them. The DNA for the CDR3 is TGTGCCAGTAGTGAAACACGGGACTACAATGAGCAGTTCTTC. As protein: CASSETRDYNEQFF.

The CDR3 coding sequence is TGTGCCAGCAGCCTGGGGGGAATAGGAGCTTTCTTT. Amino acid sequence: CASSLGGIGAFF. The chain uses TRBV6-1 and TRBJ1-1; tentatively, D is TRBD1 (5 bases). V was clipped by 6 bases and J by 10 bases, with 15 bases between them. Germline V gene lookup returns CDR1 MNHNS and CDR2 SASEGT. The CDR3 consists of 12 residues.

This clonotype was detected many times. The rearrangement links TRBV12-3 or TRBV12-4 to TRBJ1-2, with D uncertain. There are 13 residues in the CDR3. Trimming pared 3 bases from V and 3 bases from J, leaving 8 bases between. CDR3: CASSFSADYGYTF. The CDR3 region has the DNA TGTGCCAGCAGTTTTTCAGCGGACTATGGCTACACCTTC.

This clonotype appeared many times. V and J are TRBV5-1 and TRBJ2-7; 9 bases fit TRBD1. Trimming cost V 4 bases and J 2 bases; bases outside gene matches: 7. Germline values: CDR1 SGHRS, CDR2 YFSETQ. The length of the CDR3 is 15 residues. CDR3 in amino acids: CASSATGTGPYEQYF. The CDR3 DNA reads TGCGCCAGCAGCGCAACCGGGACAGGGCCCTACGAGCAGTACTTC.

This chain uses TRBV14 with TRBJ2-7; no clear D. The V gene's germline CDR1 is SGHDN and CDR2 FVKESK. This CDR3 comprises 13 residues. Trimming removed 0 bases at V and 3 bases at J, with 6 bases between. CDR3 amino acids: CASSQEVYYEQYF. The CDR3 coding sequence is TGTGCCAGCAGCCAAGAAGTGTACTACGAGCAGTACTTC.

This clonotype was observed a handful of times. The chain combines TRBV20-1 with TRBJ2-3; TRBD2 matches 8 bases. V shed 3 bases and J 6 bases; nucleotides not matched to a gene: 5. Germline V CDR1 and CDR2: DFQATT, SNEGSKA (reference sequence). The length of the CDR3 is 13 residues. CDR3 in amino acids: CSASGRVADTQYF. CDR3 DNA: TGCAGTGCTAGCGGGAGGGTCGCGGATACGCAGTATTTT.

This clonotype was recorded many times. This sequence joins TRBV3-1 and TRBJ2-1, with 12 bases aligning to TRBD2. V was pared by 4 bases and J by 3 bases, with 4 bases of the junction left unmatched. Germline-derived CDR1 and CDR2 are LGHDT and YNNKEL (reference sequence). There are 16 residues in the CDR3. The CDR3 spells CASSPLTSGGYNEQFF. The DNA of the CDR3 is TGTGCCAGCAGCCCATTGACTAGCGGGGGCTACAATGAGCAGTTCTTC.

This chain links TRBV9 with TRBJ2-5; D is perhaps TRBD1 (5 bases). Germline V gives CDR1 SGDLS, CDR2 YYNGEE. Trimming stripped 4 bases from V and 1 base from J, with 14 bases between. The CDR3 extends over 15 amino acids. The CDR3 loop is CASSLSRVVQETQYF. The DNA of the CDR3 is TGTGCCAGCAGCTTAAGCAGGGTGGTCCAAGAGACCCAGTACTTC.

This clonotype has at least ten counts. The chain has TRBV20-1 and TRBJ2-7, with TRBD2 matching 13 bases. Looked up from germline, CDR1 is DFQATT and CDR2 is SNEGSKA (reference sequence). Trimming at V came to 0 bases and at J to 2 bases, leaving 7 bases not matched to a gene. CDR3 length equals 17 residues. For the CDR3, the DNA is TGCAGTGCTAGAGAAAAAGGGACTAGCGGGGCAACCTACGAGCAGTACTTC. Translation: CSAREKGTSGATYEQYF.

About this clonotype: A read error may be the cause here, since a much bigger clone is one base away. The chain has TRBV7-9 and TRBJ2-5; the match to TRBD2 covers 13 bases. Germline assignment: CDR1 SEHNR and CDR2 FQNEAQ (reference sequence). CDR3 length: 18 amino acids. CDR3 coding DNA: TGTGCCAACAGCTCCCGACTAGCGGGAGGCCCTAGGGGGGAGACCCAGTACTTC. Protein product: CANSSRLAGGPRGETQYF.

This clonotype was counted a few times. J is TRBJ2-5 and V is TRBV24-1; 8 positions match TRBD1. The germline gives CDR1 KGHDR, CDR2 SFDVKD. V gave up 4 bases and J gave up 2 bases; unmatched junction bases: 11. This CDR3 comprises 17 residues. DNA of the CDR3: TGTGCCACCAGTGACTCCCGTGGACAGGGAACACAAGAGACCCAGTACTTC. This translates into CATSDSRGQGTQETQYF.

The sample holds many counts of this clonotype. J is TRBJ2-7 and V is TRBV20-1; 8 bases are shared with TRBD2. Trimming cost V 6 bases and J 1 base; bases outside gene matches: 2. The CDR3 loop spans 12 amino acids. Germline CDR1 and CDR2: DFQATT and SNEGSKA (reference sequence). The CDR3 DNA reads TGCAGTGCCTCGGGGGGGTCCTACGAGCAGTACTTC. It yields the protein CSASGGSYEQYF.

The sample holds many counts of this clonotype. The rearrangement uses TRBV9 and TRBJ2-7, with 9 bases fitting TRBD2. This CDR3 is built from 14 residues. Per the germline V gene, CDR1 is SGDLS and CDR2 is YYNGEE. V lost 3 bases, J lost 7 bases, and 8 bases stayed unmatched. The DNA of the CDR3 is TGTGCCAGCAGCGAAATAGCGGGAGTGGGTGAGCAGTACTTC. Translating it yields CASSEIAGVGEQYF.

The chain recombines TRBV6-1 with TRBJ1-2; maybe TRBD1 (5 bases). CDR3 length equals 16 residues. CDR1 and CDR2 (germline): MNHNS, SASEGT. V lost 5 bases to trimming and J lost 6 bases, with 22 bases between them. This CDR3 is CASSPRDVRRRNGYTF. The CDR3, as DNA: TGTGCCAGCAGTCCCCGGGACGTCAGAAGACGGAATGGCTACACCTTC.

Ten or more counts support this clonotype. This chain uses TRBV5-1 with TRBJ2-2; D is perhaps TRBD2 (6 bases). V was trimmed by 0 bases and J by 4 bases, leaving 7 bases between them. This CDR3 is built from 14 residues. CDR1 SGHRS and CDR2 YFSETQ come from the germline V gene. CDR3 protein: CASSLGGITGELFF. The CDR3 nucleotides read TGCGCCAGCAGCTTGGGCGGGATCACCGGGGAGCTGTTTTTT.

This clonotype has ten or more counts. The rearrangement joins TRBV6-1 to TRBJ1-5; TRBD1 aligns across 7 bases. The V and J ends lost 6 bases and 1 base, in that order; junction bases with no gene match: 6. The CDR3 covers 15 residues. The germline CDR1 and CDR2 sequences are MNHNS and SASEGT. The CDR3 region has the DNA TGTGCCAGCAGCGTAAAGACAGGGAGCAATCAGCCCCAGCATTTT. Protein sequence: CASSVKTGSNQPQHF.